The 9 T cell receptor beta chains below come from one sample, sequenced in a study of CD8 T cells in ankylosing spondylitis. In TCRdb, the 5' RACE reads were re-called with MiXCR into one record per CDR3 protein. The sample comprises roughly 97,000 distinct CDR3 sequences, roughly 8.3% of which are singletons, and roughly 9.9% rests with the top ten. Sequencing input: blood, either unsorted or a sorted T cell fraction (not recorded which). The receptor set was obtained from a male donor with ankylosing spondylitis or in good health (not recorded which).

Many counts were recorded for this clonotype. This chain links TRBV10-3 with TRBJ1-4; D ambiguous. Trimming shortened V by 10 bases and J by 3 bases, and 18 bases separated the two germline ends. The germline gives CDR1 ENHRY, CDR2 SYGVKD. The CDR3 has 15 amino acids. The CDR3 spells CATSFQTGPNEKLFF. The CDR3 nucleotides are TGTGCCACCTCGTTTCAGACGGGCCCTAATGAAAAACTGTTTTTT.

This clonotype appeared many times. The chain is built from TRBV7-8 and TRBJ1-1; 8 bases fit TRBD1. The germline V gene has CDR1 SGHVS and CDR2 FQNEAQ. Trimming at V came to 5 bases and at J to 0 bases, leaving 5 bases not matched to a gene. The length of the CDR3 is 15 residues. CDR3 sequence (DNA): TGTGCCAGCAGCCCCGGACAGGGTATGAACACTGAAGCTTTCTTT. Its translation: CASSPGQGMNTEAFF.

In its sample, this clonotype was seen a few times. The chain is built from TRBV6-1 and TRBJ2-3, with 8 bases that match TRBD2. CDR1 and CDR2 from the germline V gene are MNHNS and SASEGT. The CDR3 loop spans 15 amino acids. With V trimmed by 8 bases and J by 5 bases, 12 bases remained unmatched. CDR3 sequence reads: CASRPSAGGQDTQYF. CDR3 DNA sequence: TGTGCCAGCCGCCCGTCGGCGGGGGGACAAGATACGCAGTATTTT.

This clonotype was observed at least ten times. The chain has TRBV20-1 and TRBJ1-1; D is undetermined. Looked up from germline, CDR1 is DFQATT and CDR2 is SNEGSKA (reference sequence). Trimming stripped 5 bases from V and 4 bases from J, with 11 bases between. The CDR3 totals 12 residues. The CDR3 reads CSALRSGTEAFF. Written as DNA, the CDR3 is TGCAGTGCTTTAAGATCGGGCACTGAAGCTTTCTTT.

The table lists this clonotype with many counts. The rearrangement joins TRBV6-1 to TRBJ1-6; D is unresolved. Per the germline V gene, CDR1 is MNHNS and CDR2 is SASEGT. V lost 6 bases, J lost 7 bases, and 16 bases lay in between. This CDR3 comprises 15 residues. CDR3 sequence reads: CASSGPGRVNSPLHF. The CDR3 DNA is TGTGCCAGCAGCGGCCCCGGACGGGTGAATTCACCCCTCCACTTT.

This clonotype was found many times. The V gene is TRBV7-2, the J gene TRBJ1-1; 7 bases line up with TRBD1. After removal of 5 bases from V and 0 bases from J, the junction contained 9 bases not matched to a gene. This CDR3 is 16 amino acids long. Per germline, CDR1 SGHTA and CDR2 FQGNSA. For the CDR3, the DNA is TGTGCCAGCAGCGAAAAGACAGGGCTGATGAACACTGAAGCTTTCTTT. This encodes CASSEKTGLMNTEAFF.

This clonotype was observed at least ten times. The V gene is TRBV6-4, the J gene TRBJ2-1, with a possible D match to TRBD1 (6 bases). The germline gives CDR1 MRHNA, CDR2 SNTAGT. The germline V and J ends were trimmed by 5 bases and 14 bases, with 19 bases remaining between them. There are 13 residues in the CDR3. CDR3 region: CASSLTQGTLEFF. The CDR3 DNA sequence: TGTGCCAGCAGTCTTACACAGGGCACTTTGGAGTTCTTC.

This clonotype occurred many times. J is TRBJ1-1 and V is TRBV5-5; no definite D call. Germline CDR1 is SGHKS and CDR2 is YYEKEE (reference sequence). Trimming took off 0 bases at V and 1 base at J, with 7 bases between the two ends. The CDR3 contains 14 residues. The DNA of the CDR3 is TGTGCCAGCAGCTTGGAGTTAGGGAACACTGAAGCTTTCTTT. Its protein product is CASSLELGNTEAFF.

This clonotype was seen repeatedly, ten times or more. The CDR3 loop reads CSALEGAVRGYGYTF. As DNA, the CDR3 is TGCAGCGCCCTCGAGGGGGCCGTTAGGGGTTATGGCTACACCTTC. V gene TRBV29-1 combines with J gene TRBJ1-2, with TRBD1 identical over 7 bases. Trimming took 7 bases from V and 5 from J; bases not matched to a gene: 16. CDR1 is SQVTM, CDR2 ANQGSEA, per germline. This CDR3 is 15 amino acids long.